This T cell receptor (beta chain) was recorded in a study of Graves' ophthalmopathy and Graves' hyperthyroidism. General study findings and limits: With a specificity of around 72% and a sensitivity of roughly 71%, the model predicted ophthalmopathy progression. Using a 13-signature model, the authors split ophthalmopathy from stable hyperthyroidism, with approximately 88% sensitivity and approximately 81% specificity.

RNA transcripts served as template for amplifying TCR beta CDR3 sequences. HTBI primers were employed in first-round RT-PCR, then a second-round multiplex PCR followed. In TCRdb, the multiplex PCR reads were re-called with MiXCR into one record per CDR3 protein. The top ten clones hold over 8.5% of a sample with over a million distinct CDR3 sequences, approximately 35% of them seen once. Germline lookup yields CDR1 SGHAT and CDR2 FQNNGV. The CDR3 has 15 amino acids. With respect to this clonotype: Its antigen is currently unknown. Sequence at one end of the junction differs from germline and may be a read error.

The TCR was taken from an adult man with Graves' hyperthyroidism. The chain recombines TRBV11-2 with TRBJ2-7; D is possibly TRBD2 (5 bases). Sequenced material: peripheral blood or thyroid tissue (not recorded which). In DNA, the CDR3 is TGCGCCAGCAGCCAAGATAGCGCGGTCTCCTACGAGCAGTACTTC. As protein: CASSQDSAVSYEQYF.